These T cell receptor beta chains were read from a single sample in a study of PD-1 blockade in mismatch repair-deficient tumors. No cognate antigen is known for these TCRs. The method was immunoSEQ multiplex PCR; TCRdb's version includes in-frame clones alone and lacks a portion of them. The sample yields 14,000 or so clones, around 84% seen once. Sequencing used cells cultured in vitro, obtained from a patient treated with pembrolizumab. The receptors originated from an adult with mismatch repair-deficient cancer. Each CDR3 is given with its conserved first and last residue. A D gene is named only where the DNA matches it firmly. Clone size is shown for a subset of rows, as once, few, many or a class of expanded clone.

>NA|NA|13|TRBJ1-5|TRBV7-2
TGTGCCAGCAGCTTAGCGCGTGGGGAGCCCCAGCATTTT
CASSLARGEPQHF
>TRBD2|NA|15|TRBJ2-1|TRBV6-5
TGTGCCAGCAGTTACGGACTAGCGGGGGACAATGAGCAGTTCTTC
CASSYGLAGDNEQFF
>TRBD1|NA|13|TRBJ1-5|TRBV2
TGTGCCAGCAGAGACAGGGAAAATCAGCCCCAGCATTTT
CASRDRENQPQHF
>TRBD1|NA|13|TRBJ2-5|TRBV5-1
TGCGCCAGCAGCCTACAGGGGCAAGAGACCCAGTACTTC
CASSLQGQETQYF
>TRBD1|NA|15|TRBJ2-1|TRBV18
TGTGCCAGCTCACCACTGGGACAGACTTACAATGAGCAGTTCTTC
CASSPLGQTYNEQFF
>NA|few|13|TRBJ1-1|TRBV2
TGTGCCAGCAGCCGCGACAGGAACACTGAAGCTTTCTTT
CASSRDRNTEAFF
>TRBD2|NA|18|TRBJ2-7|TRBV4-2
TGTGCCAGCAGCCGGGAAATCCCCGTCGGCGGGAGCTCCTACGAGCAGTACTTC
CASSREIPVGGSSYEQYF
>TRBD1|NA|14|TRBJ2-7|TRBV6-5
TGTGCCAGCAGCCTGGACAGGGAGTCCTACGAGCAGTACTTC
CASSLDRESYEQYF
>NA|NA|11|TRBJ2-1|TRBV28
TGTGCCAGCAGTTTATCCAGGGTGCAGTTCTTC
CASSLSRVQFF
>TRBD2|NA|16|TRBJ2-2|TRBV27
TGTGCCAGCAGTTTAAGGACTAGCGTAAACACCGGGGAGCTGTTTTTT
CASSLRTSVNTGELFF
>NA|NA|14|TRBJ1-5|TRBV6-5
TGTGCCAGCAGTTACTCCGGAGACAATCAGCCCCAGCATTTT
CASSYSGDNQPQHF
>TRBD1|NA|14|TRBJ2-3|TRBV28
TGTGCCAGCAACCAACAGGGGGCCACAGATACGCAGTATTTT
CASNQQGATDTQYF
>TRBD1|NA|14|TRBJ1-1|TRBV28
TGTGCCAGCAGTGACAGGGGTATAGCGACTGAAGCTTTCTTT
CASSDRGIATEAFF
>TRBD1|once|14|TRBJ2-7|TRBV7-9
TGTGCCAGCAGCGCATCGACAGGGGCGCAGGAGCAGTACTTC
CASSASTGAQEQYF
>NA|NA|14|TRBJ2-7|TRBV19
TGTGCCAGTAGTATACGGGTAAGATCCTACGAGCAGTACTTC
CASSIRVRSYEQYF
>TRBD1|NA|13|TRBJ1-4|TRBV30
TGTGCCTGGTTGGGACAGCTTAATGAAAAACTGTTTTTT
CAWLGQLNEKLFF
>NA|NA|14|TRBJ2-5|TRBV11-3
TGTGCCAGCAGCCAAGGTGGCGATCAAGAGACCCAGTACTTC
CASSQGGDQETQYF
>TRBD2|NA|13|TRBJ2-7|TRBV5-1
TGCGCCAGCAGCTTAGCGGGAGGGGACGAGCAGTACTTC
CASSLAGGDEQYF
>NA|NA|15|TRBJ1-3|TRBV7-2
TGTGCCAGCAGCTTAGCGGGGAACAGTGGAAACACCATATATTTT
CASSLAGNSGNTIYF
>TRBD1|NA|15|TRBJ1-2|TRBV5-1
TGCGCCAGCAGCGCCGGGACAGGGGAACCTTATGGCTACACCTTC
CASSAGTGEPYGYTF
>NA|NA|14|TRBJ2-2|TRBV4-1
TGCGCCAGCAGCCAAGATGCCGGGTCCCGGGAGCTGTTTTTT
CASSQDAGSRELFF
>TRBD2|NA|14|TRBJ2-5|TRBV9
TGTGCCAGCAGCTCGCGACTAGCGGGAGAGACCCAGTACTTC
CASSSRLAGETQYF
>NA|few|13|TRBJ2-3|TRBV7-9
TGTGCCAGCAGCTTAGAAAGCACAGATACGCAGTATTTT
CASSLESTDTQYF
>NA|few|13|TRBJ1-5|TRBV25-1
TGTGCCAGCAGTAAAGGGGGAGATCAGCCCCAGCATTTT
CASSKGGDQPQHF
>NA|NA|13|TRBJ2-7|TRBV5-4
TGTGCCAGCAGCTTGACAGGGACGTACGAGCAGTACTTC
CASSLTGTYEQYF
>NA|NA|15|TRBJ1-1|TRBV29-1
TGCAGCGTTGGGGTGGCAGGACCGGTAGGCACTGAAGCTTTCTTT
CSVGVAGPVGTEAFF
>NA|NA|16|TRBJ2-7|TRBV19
TGTGCCAGTAGGGAAAACTTGGGGAGCGGTGACTACGAGCAGTACTTC
CASRENLGSGDYEQYF
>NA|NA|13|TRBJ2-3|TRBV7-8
TGTGCCAGCAGCTTAAATGCTGCAGATACGCAGTATTTT
CASSLNAADTQYF
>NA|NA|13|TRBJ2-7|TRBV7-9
TGTGCCAGCAGCTTAGCGGTTGAAGGCGAGCAGTACTTC
CASSLAVEGEQYF
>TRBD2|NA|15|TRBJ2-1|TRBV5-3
TGTGCCATCCCCCAAGCGGGAGGTCCCTACAATGAGCAGTTCTTC
CAIPQAGGPYNEQFF
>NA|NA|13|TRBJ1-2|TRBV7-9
TGTGCCAGCACCAAAGGGGGGGACTATGGCTACACCTTC
CASTKGGDYGYTF
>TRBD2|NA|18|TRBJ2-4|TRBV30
TGTGCCTGGAGTGTACCGGGGTTAGGCGGGAGGACCAAAAACATTCAGTACTTC
CAWSVPGLGGRTKNIQYF
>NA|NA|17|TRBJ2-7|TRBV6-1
TGTGCCAGCAGTGAAGTTCTGGGGTCGGCAGGCAGCTACGAGCAGTACTTC
CASSEVLGSAGSYEQYF
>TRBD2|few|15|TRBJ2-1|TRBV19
TGTGCCAGTAGTATTAGCGGGGGGCCCTACAATGAGCAGTTCTTC
CASSISGGPYNEQFF
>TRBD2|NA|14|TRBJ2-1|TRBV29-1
TGCAGCGTTGAAGGACTAGCGGGAGACTGGGAGCAGTTCTTC
CSVEGLAGDWEQFF
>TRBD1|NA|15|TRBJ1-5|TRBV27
TGTGCCAGCAGCTCTCGGACAGGGGGCGAGCAGCCCCAGCATTTT
CASSSRTGGEQPQHF
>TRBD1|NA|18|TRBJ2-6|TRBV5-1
TGCGCCAGCAGAATGACAGGGGGCGCATACTCTGGGGCCAACGTCCTGACTTTC
CASRMTGGAYSGANVLTF
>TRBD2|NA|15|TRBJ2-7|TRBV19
TGTGCCAGTAGTTTCACTAGCGGGAGCTCCGGGGAGCAGTACTTC
CASSFTSGSSGEQYF
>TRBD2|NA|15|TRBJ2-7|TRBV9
TGTGCCAGCAGCGTAGATCAGGGACTAGGCTACGAGCAGTACTTC
CASSVDQGLGYEQYF
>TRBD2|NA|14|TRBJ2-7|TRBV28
TGTGCCAGCAGTTCCGGGACTAAAACCTACGAGCAGTACTTC
CASSSGTKTYEQYF
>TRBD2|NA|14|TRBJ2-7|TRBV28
TGTGCCAGCAGTCTCCCCAGCGGGAGGCACGAGCAGTACTTC
CASSLPSGRHEQYF
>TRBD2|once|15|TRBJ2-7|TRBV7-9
TGTGCCAGCAGCCCCGAGGGACTAGCGGGAGGCGAGCAGTACTTC
CASSPEGLAGGEQYF
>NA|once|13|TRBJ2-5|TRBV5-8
TGTGCCAGCAGCTTTCAGGGGATTGAGACCCAGTACTTC
CASSFQGIETQYF
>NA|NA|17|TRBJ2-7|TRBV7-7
TGTGCCAGTAGTCTTAGACCTGGCGGGGGCTACTCCTACGAGCAGTACTTC
CASSLRPGGGYSYEQYF
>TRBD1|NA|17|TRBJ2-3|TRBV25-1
TGTGCCAGCAGTACAGATCGATGGGACAGGGGGAAAGATACGCAGTATTTT
CASSTDRWDRGKDTQYF
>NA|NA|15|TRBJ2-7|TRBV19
TGTGCCAGTAACGGGGAAGGGATGAGGAACTACGAGCAGTACTTC
CASNGEGMRNYEQYF
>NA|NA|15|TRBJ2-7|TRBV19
TGTGCCAGTAGGATCTTAGCGGCTTCCTCCTACGAGCAGTACTTC
CASRILAASSYEQYF
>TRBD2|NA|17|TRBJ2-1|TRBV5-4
TGTGCCAGCAGCCCCACCGGGACTAGCGGGAGAGAAAATGAGCAGTTCTTC
CASSPTGTSGRENEQFF
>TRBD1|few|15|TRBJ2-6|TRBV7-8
TGTGCCAGCAGCTTCGACAGGGGAAGGGCCAACGTCCTGACTTTC
CASSFDRGRANVLTF
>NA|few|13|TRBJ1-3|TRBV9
TGTGCCAGCAGCGTAGATCGGGGAAACACCATATATTTT
CASSVDRGNTIYF
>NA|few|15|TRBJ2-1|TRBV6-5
TGTGCCAGCAGTTCCGCTCCGGGGTCCTACAATGAGCAGTTCTTC
CASSSAPGSYNEQFF
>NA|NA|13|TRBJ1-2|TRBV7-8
TGTGCCAGCAGCCCGCAAGCTAACTATGGCTACACCTTC
CASSPQANYGYTF
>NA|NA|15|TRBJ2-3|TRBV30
TGTGCCTGGAAGGGCAGGGTCTCCTCTGGGGATACGCAGTATTTT
CAWKGRVSSGDTQYF
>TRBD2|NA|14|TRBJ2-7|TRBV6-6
TGTGCCAGCAGAGATGGTAGCGGGAAATACGAGCAGTACTTC
CASRDGSGKYEQYF
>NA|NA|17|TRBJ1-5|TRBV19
TGTGCCAGTACAACTGACCCGGGGGTCTATAGCAATCAGCCCCAGCATTTT
CASTTDPGVYSNQPQHF